This T cell receptor beta chain was sequenced in a study of post-analysis software for immune sequencing data. General observations from the study: Included in a set of five TRBV segments more frequent in patients than controls were TRBV5-6, TRBV5-1 and TRBV20-1.

There are 11 residues in the CDR3. V shed 5 bases and J shed 9 bases, with 10 bases lying between them. Per germline, CDR1 LGHNA and CDR2 YSLEER. A remark on this clonotype: Its specificity is not known.

Prepared TCR beta cDNA libraries contained unique molecular identifiers. Via MiXCR, TCRdb re-called the PCR reads, giving one row per CDR3 protein. The table includes hundreds of thousands of distinct CDR3 sequences, approximately 38% detected once. V is TRBV4-3 and J is TRBJ2-5, with no clear D. The specimen was blood. This receptor was taken from a girl aged 2 to 10 with multiple sclerosis. CDR3 bases: TGCGCCAGCAGCTCCCCCGGGCCCCAGTACTTC. As protein: CASSSPGPQYF.